This entry features one T cell receptor beta chain sequence. What it binds is not known. The data were taken from a study of shared clonotypes between healthy human individuals. Study context: A couple of women and a few men aged 18 to 49 made up the donors. Study results and caveats: Clonotype sharing levels among donors were expected to vary with sequencing depth. Blood was the sole source, and tissue repertoires probably differ.

TCRdb keeps only in-frame clones here, not all; method: immunoSEQ multiplex PCR. The sample has about 480,000 clones, about three quarters seen once. When samples were unsorted, about 90 million PBMCs were used for genomic DNA. V was clipped by 3 bases and J by 6 bases; unmatched bases: 5. This CDR3 comprises 15 residues. Germline V lookup: CDR1 SGHNT, CDR2 YENEEA. The TCR was taken from a middle-aged woman in good health. Some clones in this sample may be carry-over from other donors' samples. The chain couples TRBV11-3 to TRBJ2-1; 10 bases are shared with TRBD2. The source material was PBMCs. The CDR3 sequence is CASSLPSGSSNEQFF. The CDR3 coding sequence is TGTGCCAGCAGCTTGCCTAGCGGGAGTTCCAATGAGCAGTTCTTC.